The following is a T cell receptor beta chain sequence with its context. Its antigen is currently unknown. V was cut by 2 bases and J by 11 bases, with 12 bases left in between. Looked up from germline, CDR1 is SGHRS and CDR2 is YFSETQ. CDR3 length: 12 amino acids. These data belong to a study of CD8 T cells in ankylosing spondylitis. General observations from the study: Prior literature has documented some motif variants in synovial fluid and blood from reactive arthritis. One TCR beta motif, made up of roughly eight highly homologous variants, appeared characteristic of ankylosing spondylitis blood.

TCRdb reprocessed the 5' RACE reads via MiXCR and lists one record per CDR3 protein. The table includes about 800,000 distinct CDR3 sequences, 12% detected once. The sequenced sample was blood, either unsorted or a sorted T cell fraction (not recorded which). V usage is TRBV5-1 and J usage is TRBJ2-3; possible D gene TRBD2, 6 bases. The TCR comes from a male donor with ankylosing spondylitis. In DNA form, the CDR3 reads TGCGCCAGCAGCTTTCCACCGGGAGAGCAGTATTTT. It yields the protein CASSFPPGEQYF.